This TCR beta chain was captured by sequencing in a study of CD4 and CD8 cells across lung adenocarcinoma regions. Localized lung adenocarcinoma, a non-small cell lung cancer, affected the donors. TCRdb re-called the PCR reads through MiXCR, storing one row per CDR3 protein. The repertoire has 3,000 to 3,500 distinct CDR3 sequences, 65% of them found once; the top ten carry approximately 16%. The clonotype was recovered from a male donor with lung adenocarcinoma. The CD4 and CD8 labels of this study may be unreliable. The specimen was CD4+ T cells from the margin of a lung tumor.

The CDR3 DNA reads TGTGCCAGCACGGGGACAGTTTTTTACAATGAGCAGTACTTC. Its translation is CASTGTVFYNEQYF. The V call is TRBV6-2 or TRBV6-3, the J call TRBJ2-1; 7 positions match TRBD1. Near its end, the DNA agrees better with TRBJ2-7, so the J call may be wrong. The CDR3 spans 14 residues. In germline, CDR1 is MNHEY, CDR2 SVGEGT.